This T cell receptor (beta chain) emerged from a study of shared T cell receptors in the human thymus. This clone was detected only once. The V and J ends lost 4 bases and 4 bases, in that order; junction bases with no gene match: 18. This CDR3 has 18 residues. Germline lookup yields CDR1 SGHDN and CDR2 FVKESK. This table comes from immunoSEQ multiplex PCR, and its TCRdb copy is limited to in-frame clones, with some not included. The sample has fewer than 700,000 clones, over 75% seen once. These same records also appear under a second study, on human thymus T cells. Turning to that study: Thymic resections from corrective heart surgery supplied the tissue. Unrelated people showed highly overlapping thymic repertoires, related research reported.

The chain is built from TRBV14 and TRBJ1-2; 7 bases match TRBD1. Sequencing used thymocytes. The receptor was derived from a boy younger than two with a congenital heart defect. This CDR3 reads CASSPKGNSRGRGYGYTF. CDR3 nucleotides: TGTGCCAGCAGCCCGAAGGGAAATAGTAGGGGGCGCGGCTATGGCTACACCTTC.